The text below deals with one T cell receptor beta chain. Many counts were recorded for this clonotype. Its cognate antigen has yet to be identified. Qualities for individual bases were not recorded, and no much larger clone is one base off. Libraries of naive CD8 T cells were built from approximately 20,000 to 1,000,000 sorted cells, with 10%, 30% or 50% of the purified RNA used. Naive CD8 T cells, defined as CD8+CD4-CCR7+CD45RA+, were FACS-sorted into RLT Plus buffer on a BD FACSAria II. More than 8 TCR copies' worth of Jurkat RNA were spiked into about 20,000-1,000,000 naive CD8 T cell samples to test detection sensitivity. CD8 T cells were enriched using RosetteSep CD8+ T Cell Enrichment Cocktail and Ficoll-Paque, and the enriched cells then underwent ACK red cell lysis. These data belong to a study of molecular identifiers for immune sequencing clone quantification listed by TCRdb under 2018. Concerning the study at large: For a replicate experiment, the RNA from either about 20,000 or 100,000 naive CD8 T cells was divided into five aliquots, and four of those aliquots went on to sequencing. The study was a methods study using CD8 T cells to benchmark molecular-identifier clustering-based TCR repertoire sequencing (MIDCIRS) and TCR RNA copy counting. The paper as a whole reports these results and caveats: Highly expanded clone sizes could be underestimated because identical TCR molecules may share a barcode. In CMV-specific effector cells, over 97% of molecules were held by clones above 20 RNA copies, whereas under 1% of molecules were held by such clones in naive cells. When barcode sub-clustering was left out, chimeric consensus sequences inflated TCR diversity, with chimeras reaching as high as 47%. Modeling indicated 2.5 to 3 TCR RNA copies recovered per cell, compared with around 11 by digital PCR, which implies a capture efficiency of approximately 30%. The naive libraries included spiked-in Jurkat TCR RNA (under eleven copies' worth), and this Jurkat TCR RNA is not part of the donor repertoire. A single cell's worth of spiked-in Jurkat TCR RNA was reported detectable even among around 1 million naive CD8 T cells.

The library was built by means of PCR. Sequencer: Illumina HiSeq 4000. Bulk TCR libraries were prepared as previously described, using TCR primers listed in Table S5. Total RNA was purified with the Qiagen AllPrep DNA/RNA kit. Before analysis, reads from multiple sequencing runs of the same library were pooled. The source study handled its data this way. Reads were retained only if their TCR constant sequence matched exactly, and those retained reads were trimmed to 150 nt and grouped according to their 12-nt molecular barcodes. Reads inside each barcode group were sub-clustered using a 15% Levenshtein threshold, and a quality-weighted consensus sequence was constructed for each RNA molecule. Non-functional sequences were removed, as were lower-count sequences one edit away from another. Barcode sub-clusters with fewer than 20% of the maximum read count were removed, based on fitting two negative binomial distributions. TCRdb redid the processing of the public reads, applying fastp at Q25 and MiXCR, and retained in-frame beta chains. A single entry per CDR3 protein holds the most common genes and DNA from its merged rows. It is TCRdb's table, rather than the study itself, that gives the V and J calls and clone size. The table for this sample lists about 510,000 distinct CDR3 sequences; about 22% of them were counted only once. The ten largest clones add up to 0.7% to 0.95% of the sample.

The sequencing sample was made of naive CD8+ T cells from blood, with Jurkat cell RNA spiked in. Reading the label with the study, this specimen's cell subset or site is: FACS-sorted CD8+CD4-CCR7+CD45RA+ naive T cells. This TCR derives from a human donor in good health. Some libraries in this study had Jurkat cell RNA spiked in.

The CDR3 amino acid sequence is: CASSPWAFQPQHF. The sequenced DNA: TGTGCCAGCAGTCCGTGGGCTTTTCAGCCCCAGCATTTT. This chain joins TRBV27 to TRBJ1-5, with no reliable assignment of the D segment. Including cysteine and phenylalanine, the CDR3 has 13 amino acids. The DNA shown is the 39-base CDR3, in frame from base 1. The germline V gene (reference sequence) gives CDR1 as MNHEY and CDR2 as SMNVEV. The trim is 5 bases for V and 6 bases for J, with a gap of 11 bases between the germline ends.